The 21 T cell receptor beta chains below were found in one sample sequenced in a study of T cell repertoires in cytomegalovirus infection. These receptors' targets are unknown. Using its own MiXCR run on the reads, TCRdb lists one record per CDR3 protein. There are roughly 700,000 distinct CDR3 sequences in the sample; roughly a third occur only once, and over 15% lies in the top ten. The sequences come from cultured PBMCs, collected from culture after CMV antigen stimulation. Every receptor here comes from a human donor in good health (CMV status not recorded). Some clones in this sample may be carry-over from other donors' samples.

In this sample, this clonotype turned up many times. The chain uses TRBV7-8 and TRBJ2-4; D not certain. V gave up 5 bases and J gave up 8 bases, with 16 bases separating them. CDR3 length equals 14 residues. In germline, CDR1 is SGHVS, CDR2 FQNEAQ. CDR3 protein: CASSPLHLRHIQYF. In DNA, the CDR3 is TGTGCCAGCAGCCCACTACATCTACGGCACATTCAGTACTTC.

This sequence joins TRBV27 and TRBJ1-4; D remains unclear. V lost 6 bases to trimming and J lost 8 bases, with 16 bases between them. The CDR3 has 14 amino acids. Germline values: CDR1 MNHEY, CDR2 SMNVEV (reference sequence). CDR3 region: CASSRSVAGEKLFF. The CDR3 DNA sequence: TGTGCCAGCAGCAGGTCGGTCGCCGGCGAAAAACTGTTTTTT.

The V gene is TRBV7-8, the J gene TRBJ2-7; D is unclear. V shed 5 bases and J shed 3 bases, with 11 bases lying between them. This CDR3 region has 13 residues. The germline V gene encodes CDR1 SGHVS and CDR2 FQNEAQ. The CDR3 nucleotides read TGTGCCAGCAGCCCCCGTGGGGTCTACGAGCAGTACTTC. It codes for CASSPRGVYEQYF.

This chain connects TRBV12-5 to TRBJ2-5; D possibly corresponds to TRBD2 (6 bases). The CDR3 loop spans 16 amino acids. V dropped 1 base and J dropped 4 bases, with 16 bases sitting between them. Germline V gives CDR1 LGHNT, CDR2 FRNRAP. The CDR3 DNA reads as TGTGCTAGTGGTTTGGACGTCGGACGGAGGGGAGAGACCCAGTACTTC. It is translated as CASGLDVGRRGETQYF.

The rearrangement joins TRBV9 to TRBJ1-6; D is perhaps TRBD1 (5 bases). The CDR3 has 14 amino acids. Trimming took 4 bases from V and 7 from J, leaving 12 bases between them. The germline gives CDR1 SGDLS, CDR2 YYNGEE. The CDR3, as DNA: TGTGCCAGCAGCCGAGCAGGGAAGAATTCACCCCTCCACTTT. This encodes CASSRAGKNSPLHF.

The chain combines TRBV6-6 with TRBJ2-7, with 10 bases lining up with TRBD2. This CDR3 is 15 amino acids long. V shed 6 bases, J shed 3 bases, and the junction held 8 bases outside the gene matches. Germline V CDR1 and CDR2: MNHNY, SVGAGI (reference sequence). The CDR3 nucleotides are TGTGCCAGCAGAAAGCGGGGGGGAACCCTCTACGAGCAGTACTTC. This translates into CASRKRGGTLYEQYF.

This rearrangement joins TRBV19 to TRBJ1-6; TRBD1 agrees at 9 bases. V was pared by 3 bases and J by 10 bases, with 10 bases of the junction left unmatched. CDR1 is LNHDA and CDR2 is SQIVND in the germline V gene (reference sequence). The CDR3 loop spans 16 amino acids. CDR3: CASSIYGTGKFSPLHF. The CDR3 DNA sequence: TGTGCCAGTAGTATTTACGGGACAGGGAAGTTCTCACCCCTCCACTTT.

This clonotype occurred a few times. This chain connects TRBV19 to TRBJ2-7, with 9 bases lining up with TRBD1. This CDR3 is built from 14 residues. Germline CDR1 reads LNHDA; CDR2 reads SQIVND (reference sequence). J was trimmed by 0 bases and V by 10 bases; bases with no gene match: 7. CDR3 in amino acids: CATAPTGGSYEQYF. The CDR3 DNA sequence: TGTGCCACCGCCCCGACAGGGGGCTCCTACGAGCAGTACTTC. Variable domain in full (rest from reference TRBV19 and TRBJ2-7): DGGITQSPKYLFRKEGQNVTLSCEQNLNHDAMYWYRQDPGQGLRLIYYSQIVNDFQKGDIAEGYSVSREKKESFPLTVTSAQKNPTAFYLCATAPTGGSYEQYFGPGTRLTVT.

The genes are TRBV7-2 and TRBJ2-1; tentatively, D is TRBD2 (5 bases). The germline V and J ends were trimmed by 3 bases and 9 bases, with 15 bases remaining between them. The V gene's germline CDR1 is SGHTA and CDR2 FQGNSA. The CDR3 is 14 residues long. In nucleotides, the CDR3 is TGTGCCAGCAGCTTCTTTGAGGGTGGTGGTGAGCAGTTCTTC. Protein: CASSFFEGGGEQFF.

This chain connects TRBV19 to TRBJ1-1; perhaps TRBD1 as D (5 bases). Germline CDR1 is LNHDA and CDR2 is SQIVND (reference sequence). V was clipped by 1 base and J by 7 bases, with 19 bases between them. CDR3 size: 16 residues. CDR3 protein: CASSIVPGLGGHEAFF. CDR3 coding DNA: TGTGCCAGTAGTATAGTTCCGGGACTCGGAGGACATGAAGCTTTCTTT.

CDR3 bases: TGTGCCAGCAGCTTGGGGAGATTCACAGATACGCAGTATTTT. This codes for CASSLGRFTDTQYF. This rearrangement joins TRBV7-2 to TRBJ2-3, with D maybe TRBD2 (5 bases). CDR3 length: 14 residues. CDR1 and CDR2 from the germline V gene are SGHTA and FQGNSA. V gave up 3 bases and J gave up 2 bases, with 9 bases separating them.

This chain connects TRBV6-1 to TRBJ1-1, with 8 nucleotides matching TRBD1. Germline V CDR1 and CDR2: MNHNS, SASEGT. Unmatched junction bases numbered 3, after V lost 11 bases and J lost 4 bases. The CDR3 totals 11 residues. The CDR3 nucleotides are TGTGCCGTCGACAGGGGCACTGAAGCTTTCTTT. Its protein product is CAVDRGTEAFF.

CDR3 DNA: TGTGCCAGCAGTTTACAGACCGGGACTTCGGAAGGAGCTTTCTTT. Amino acids: CASSLQTGTSEGAFF. The chain recombines TRBV7-2 with TRBJ1-1; TRBD1 might be the D (5 bases). The germline V and J ends were trimmed by 6 bases and 10 bases, with 24 bases remaining between them. Germline lookup yields CDR1 SGHTA and CDR2 FQGNSA. The CDR3 runs 15 residues.

J is TRBJ1-3 and V is TRBV3-1; 8 bases are a match to TRBD1. Unmatched junction bases numbered 7, after V lost 3 bases and J lost 3 bases. CDR3 length: 16 amino acids. The germline V gene has CDR1 LGHDT and CDR2 YNNKEL (reference sequence). The CDR3 sequence is CASSHVLGTGGNTIYF. For the CDR3, the DNA is TGTGCCAGCAGCCACGTACTCGGGACAGGTGGAAACACCATATATTTT.

V and J are TRBV2 and TRBJ1-1; D not certain. Trimming took off 10 bases at V and 4 bases at J, with 19 bases between the two ends. There are 14 residues in the CDR3. CDR1 and CDR2 from the germline V gene are SNHLY and FYNNEI. For the CDR3, the DNA is TGTGCCACCAAGTTTAGCGAGGGTAGCACTGAAGCTTTCTTT. Encoded protein: CATKFSEGSTEAFF. Full variable domain (missing parts from reference TRBV2 and TRBJ1-1): EPEVTQTPSHQVTQMGQEVILRCVPISNHLYFYWYRQILGQKVEFLVSFYNNEISEKSEIFDDQFSVERPDGSNFTLKIRSTKLEDSAMYFCATKFSEGSTEAFFGQGTRLTVV.

This clonotype was recorded a few times. This chain uses TRBV20-1 with TRBJ2-7, with D possibly matching TRBD1 (5 bases). V gave up 0 bases and J gave up 2 bases, with 11 bases separating them. The CDR3 has 14 residues. CDR1 is DFQATT and CDR2 is SNEGSKA in the germline V gene (reference sequence). CDR3 amino acids: CSARDGTGPYEQYF. The CDR3 DNA follows: TGCAGTGCTAGAGATGGCACAGGTCCCTACGAGCAGTACTTC.

This chain uses TRBV6-6 with TRBJ1-5; 9 nucleotides line up with TRBD1. V shed 2 bases, J shed 7 bases, and the junction held 6 bases outside the gene matches. The CDR3 totals 15 residues. Per germline, CDR1 MNHNY and CDR2 SVGAGI (reference sequence). The CDR3 nucleotides read TGTGCCAGCAGTTACGCCGACAGGGGGAAACAGCCCCAGCATTTT. Its protein product is CASSYADRGKQPQHF.

The sample holds many counts of this clonotype. The rearrangement joins TRBV7-2 to TRBJ2-5, with D perhaps matching TRBD2 (7 bases). Trimming removed 5 bases from V and 2 bases from J, with 15 bases in between. Germline V gene data show CDR1 as SGHTA and CDR2 as FQGNSA. CDR3 length: 15 residues. Here the CDR3 reads CASSPGGTGQETQYF. In DNA, the CDR3 is TGTGCCAGCAGCCCGGGGGGCACGGGTCAAGAGACCCAGTACTTC.

This clonotype was counted only a few times. The rearrangement joins TRBV7-2 to TRBJ2-5; D possibly corresponds to TRBD2 (7 bases). CDR3 length: 14 amino acids. V was pared by 4 bases and J by 4 bases, with 13 bases between. Germline V lookup: CDR1 SGHTA, CDR2 FQGNSA. The CDR3 here is CASSSVGGPETQYF. DNA for the CDR3: TGTGCCAGCAGCTCCGTCGGGGGGCCAGAGACCCAGTACTTC. The full variable domain, in which reference TRBV7-2 and TRBJ2-5 provide the parts outside the CDR3, is GAGVSQSPSNKVTEKGKDVELRCDPISGHTALYWYRQSLGQGLEFLIYFQGNSAPDKSGLPSDRFSAERTGGSVSTLTIQRTQQEDSAVYLCASSSVGGPETQYFGPGTRLLVL.

This chain joins TRBV6-6 and TRBJ2-7; 12 bases line up with TRBD2. This CDR3 spans 17 amino acids. Trimming removed 5 bases from V and 4 bases from J; junction bases left unmatched: 12. Germline V gives CDR1 MNHNY, CDR2 SVGAGI (reference sequence). The CDR3 DNA reads TGTGCCAGCAGTAGACTAGCGGGAGCCCTTGGACAATACGAGCAGTACTTC. Encoded protein: CASSRLAGALGQYEQYF.

V usage is TRBV10-1 and J usage is TRBJ2-1; D remains ambiguous. The CDR3 extends over 16 amino acids. Trimming pared 3 bases from V and 5 bases from J, leaving 17 bases between. The germline CDR1 and CDR2 sequences are WNHNN and SYGVQD (reference sequence). Here the CDR3 DNA reads TGCGCCAGCAGTGATGCGCCTGATGACGGTGACAATGAGCAGTTCTTC. It codes for CASSDAPDDGDNEQFF.